The present TCR beta chain was sequenced within a study of blood T cell repertoires in COVID-19. Whole-study context: From T cells, B-cell-depleted T cells, or PBMCs came the material, which was cDNA or gDNA.

With 1 base clipped from V and 2 bases from J, the junction kept 3 bases outside the gene matches. In germline, CDR1 is MNHNY, CDR2 SVGAGI (reference sequence). The CDR3 consists of 15 residues. Libraries were prepared by immunoSEQ multiplex PCR; TCRdb keeps only in-frame clonotypes and omits some of them. The table lists about 53,000 clones, 81% of them singletons. The V and J genes are TRBV6-6 and TRBJ2-3; 7 positions match TRBD2. This sequence was found in an elderly woman with COVID-19, enrolled during active disease. Sequencing was carried out using peripheral blood. The CDR3 DNA follows: TGTGCCAGCAGTTACTGGGGAGGGACCACAGATACGCAGTATTTT. Encoded protein: CASSYWGGTTDTQYF.